Below, one T cell receptor beta chain is given with its context. Only in-frame clones appear in the TCRdb table, and some are missing; sequencing was by immunoSEQ multiplex PCR. Among about 310,000 clones listed, about 87% were seen once. This specimen comes from a study of blood T cell repertoires in COVID-19. Germline V lookup: CDR1 SEHNR, CDR2 FQNEAQ (reference sequence). The CDR3 has 15 residues. After removal of 5 bases from V and 10 bases from J, the junction contained 10 bases not matched to a gene. The chain employs TRBV7-9 and TRBJ1-6; TRBD1 agrees at 8 bases. This TCR was sampled from a woman aged 18-29 years who had recovered from COVID-19. The material sequenced was PBMCs or T cells enriched from blood (not recorded which). CDR3 sequence (DNA): TGTGCCAGCAGCGCAGTGGGGACAGGCGCCTCACCCCTCCACTTT. It translates to CASSAVGTGASPLHF.